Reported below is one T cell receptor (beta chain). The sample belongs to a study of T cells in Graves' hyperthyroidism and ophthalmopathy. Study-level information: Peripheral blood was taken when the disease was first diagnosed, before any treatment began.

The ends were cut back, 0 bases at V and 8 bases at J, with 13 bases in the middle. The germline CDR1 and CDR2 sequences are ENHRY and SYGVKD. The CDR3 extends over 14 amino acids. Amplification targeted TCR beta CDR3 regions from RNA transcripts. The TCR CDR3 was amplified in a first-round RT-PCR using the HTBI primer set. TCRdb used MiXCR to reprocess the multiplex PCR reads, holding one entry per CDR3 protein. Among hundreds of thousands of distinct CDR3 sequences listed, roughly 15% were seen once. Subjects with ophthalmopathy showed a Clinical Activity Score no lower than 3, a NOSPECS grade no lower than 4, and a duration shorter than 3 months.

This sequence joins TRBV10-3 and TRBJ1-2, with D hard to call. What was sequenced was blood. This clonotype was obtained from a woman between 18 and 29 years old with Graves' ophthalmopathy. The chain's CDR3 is CAISESGGLGGYTF. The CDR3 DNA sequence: TGTGCCATCAGTGAGTCTGGTGGCTTGGGGGGCTACACCTTC.